This TCR beta chain is from a study of identical twins. The study, taken as a whole, reports: Clonotypes of the beta chain that were abundant in cord blood carried fewer insertions (memory repertoires showed none). The analysis was cross-sectional rather than longitudinal within donors. Excess low generation probability was seen in twin-shared out-of-frame alpha sequences.

Turning to this clonotype: Antigen: not known.

A universal primer site was added by template switching, and unique molecular identifiers were carried by the cDNA. TCRdb re-analysed the 5' RACE reads in MiXCR, keeping a single row per CDR3 protein. The repertoire includes about 570,000 distinct CDR3 sequences, roughly 9.9% of them detected once, and under 3% sits in the top ten. CDR1 and CDR2 (germline): SEHNR, FQNEAQ (reference sequence). V shed 0 bases and J 0 bases; nucleotides not matched to a gene: 1. The CDR3 sequence is 16 residues long. These data are also associated with another study on yellow fever vaccine responses in identical twins.

Material: PBMCs. The chain links TRBV7-9 to TRBJ2-2; TRBD1 aligns across 7 bases. This TCR derives from a woman aged 18-29 years in good health. CDR3 residues: CASSLARGTNTGELFF. As DNA, the CDR3 is TGTGCCAGCAGCTTAGCCAGGGGGACGAACACCGGGGAGCTGTTTTTT.